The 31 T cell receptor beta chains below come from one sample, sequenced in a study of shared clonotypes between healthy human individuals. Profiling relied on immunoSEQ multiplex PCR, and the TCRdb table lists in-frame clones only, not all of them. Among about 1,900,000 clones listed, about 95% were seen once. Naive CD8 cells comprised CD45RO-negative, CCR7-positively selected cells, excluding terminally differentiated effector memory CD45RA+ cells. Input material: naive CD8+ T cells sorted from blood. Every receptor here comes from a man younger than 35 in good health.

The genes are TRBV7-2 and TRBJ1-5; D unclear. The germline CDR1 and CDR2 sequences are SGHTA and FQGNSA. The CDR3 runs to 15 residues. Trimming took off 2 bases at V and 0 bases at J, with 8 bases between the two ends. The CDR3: CASSLLGYSNQPQHF. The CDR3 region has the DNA TGTGCCAGCAGCTTATTGGGGTATAGCAATCAGCCCCAGCATTTT.

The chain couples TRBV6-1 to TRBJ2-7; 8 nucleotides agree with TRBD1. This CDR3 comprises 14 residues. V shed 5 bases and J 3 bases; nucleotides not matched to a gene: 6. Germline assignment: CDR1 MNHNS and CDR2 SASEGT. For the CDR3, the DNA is TGTGCCAGCAGTTCCTACAGGGGGGACTACGAGCAGTACTTC. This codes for CASSSYRGDYEQYF.

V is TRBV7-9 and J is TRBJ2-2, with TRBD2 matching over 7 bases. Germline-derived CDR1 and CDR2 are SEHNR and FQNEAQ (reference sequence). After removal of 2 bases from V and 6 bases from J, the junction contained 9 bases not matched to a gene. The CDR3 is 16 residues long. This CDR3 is CASSLHEGGPAGELFF. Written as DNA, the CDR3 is TGTGCCAGCAGCTTACACGAGGGAGGGCCGGCCGGGGAGCTGTTTTTT.

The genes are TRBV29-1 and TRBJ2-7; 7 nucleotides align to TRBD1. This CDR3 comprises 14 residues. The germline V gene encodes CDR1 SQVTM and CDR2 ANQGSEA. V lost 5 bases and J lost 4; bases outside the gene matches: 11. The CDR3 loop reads CSVIIQTGPYEQYF. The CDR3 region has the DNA TGCAGCGTTATTATCCAGACAGGGCCATACGAGCAGTACTTC.

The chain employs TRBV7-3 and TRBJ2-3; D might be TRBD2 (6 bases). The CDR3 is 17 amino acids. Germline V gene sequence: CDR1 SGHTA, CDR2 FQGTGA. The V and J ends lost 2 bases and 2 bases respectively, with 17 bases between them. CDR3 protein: CASSLFSVGTPTDTQYF. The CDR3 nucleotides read TGTGCCAGCAGCTTATTTTCCGTTGGGACTCCCACAGATACGCAGTATTTT.

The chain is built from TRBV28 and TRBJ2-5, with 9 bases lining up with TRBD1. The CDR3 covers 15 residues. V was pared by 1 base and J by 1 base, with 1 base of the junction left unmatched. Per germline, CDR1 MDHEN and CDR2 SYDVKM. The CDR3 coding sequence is TGTGCCAGCAGTTTATTGGGACAGGGCCAAGAGACCCAGTACTTC. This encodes CASSLLGQGQETQYF.

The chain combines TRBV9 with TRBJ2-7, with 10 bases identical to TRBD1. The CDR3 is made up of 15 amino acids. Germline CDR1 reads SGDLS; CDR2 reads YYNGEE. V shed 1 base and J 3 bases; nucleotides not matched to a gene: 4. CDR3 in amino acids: CASSVSGTGDYEQYF. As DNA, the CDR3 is TGTGCCAGCAGCGTATCCGGGACAGGGGACTACGAGCAGTACTTC.

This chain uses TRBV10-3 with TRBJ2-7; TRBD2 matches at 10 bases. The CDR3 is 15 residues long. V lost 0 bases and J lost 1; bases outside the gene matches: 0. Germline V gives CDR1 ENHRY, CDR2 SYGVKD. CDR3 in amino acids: CAISESTSGSYEQYF. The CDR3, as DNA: TGTGCCATCAGTGAGTCGACTAGCGGGTCCTACGAGCAGTACTTC.

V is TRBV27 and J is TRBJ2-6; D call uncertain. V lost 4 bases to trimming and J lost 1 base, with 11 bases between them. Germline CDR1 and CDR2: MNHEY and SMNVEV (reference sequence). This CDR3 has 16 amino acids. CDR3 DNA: TGTGCCAGCAGTTGGGTCGGTAGGTCTGGGGCCAACGTCCTGACTTTC. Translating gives CASSWVGRSGANVLTF.

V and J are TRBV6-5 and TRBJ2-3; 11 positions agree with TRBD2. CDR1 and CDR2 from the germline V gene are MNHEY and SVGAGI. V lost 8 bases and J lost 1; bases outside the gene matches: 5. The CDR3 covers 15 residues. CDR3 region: CASRKLAGGTDTQYF. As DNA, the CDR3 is TGTGCCAGCCGAAAACTAGCGGGGGGCACAGATACGCAGTATTTT.

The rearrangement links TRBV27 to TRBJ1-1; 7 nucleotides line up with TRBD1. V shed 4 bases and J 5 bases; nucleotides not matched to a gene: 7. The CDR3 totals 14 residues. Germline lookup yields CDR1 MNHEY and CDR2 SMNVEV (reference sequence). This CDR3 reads CASSSPQGWTEAFF. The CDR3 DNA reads TGTGCCAGCAGTTCCCCACAGGGGTGGACTGAAGCTTTCTTT.

The CDR3: CAWTGTGGRLGEKLFF. The CDR3 DNA sequence: TGTGCCTGGACAGGGACAGGGGGCAGGCTAGGTGAAAAACTGTTTTTT. This chain joins TRBV30 and TRBJ1-4; 12 nucleotides match TRBD1. The CDR3 covers 16 residues. V was clipped by 4 bases and J by 7 bases; unmatched bases: 10. Germline V gene lookup returns CDR1 GTSNPN and CDR2 SVGIG (reference sequence).

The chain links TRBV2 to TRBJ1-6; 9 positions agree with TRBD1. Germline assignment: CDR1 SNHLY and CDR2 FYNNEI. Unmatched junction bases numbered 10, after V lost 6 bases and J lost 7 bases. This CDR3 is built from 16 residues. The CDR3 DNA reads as TGTGCCAGCAGCGCCTGGGACAGGGCTCCAAATTCACCCCTCCACTTT. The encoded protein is CASSAWDRAPNSPLHF.

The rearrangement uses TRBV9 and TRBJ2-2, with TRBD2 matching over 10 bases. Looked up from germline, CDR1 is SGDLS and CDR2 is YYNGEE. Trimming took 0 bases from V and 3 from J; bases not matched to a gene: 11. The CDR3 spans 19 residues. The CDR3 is CASSVDPRTSGWDTGELFF. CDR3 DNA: TGTGCCAGCAGCGTAGATCCCCGGACTAGCGGATGGGACACCGGGGAGCTGTTTTTT.

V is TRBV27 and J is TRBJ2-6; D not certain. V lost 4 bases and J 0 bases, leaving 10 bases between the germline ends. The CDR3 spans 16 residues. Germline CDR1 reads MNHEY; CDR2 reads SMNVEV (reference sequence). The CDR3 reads CASSSLRYSGANVLTF. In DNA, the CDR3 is TGTGCCAGCAGTTCCCTAAGATACTCTGGGGCCAACGTCCTGACTTTC.

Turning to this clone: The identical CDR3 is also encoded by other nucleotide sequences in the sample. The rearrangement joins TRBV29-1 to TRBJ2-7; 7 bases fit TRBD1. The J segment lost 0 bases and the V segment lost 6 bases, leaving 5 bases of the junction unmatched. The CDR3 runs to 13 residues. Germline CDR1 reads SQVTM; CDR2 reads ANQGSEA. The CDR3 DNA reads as TGCAGCGTACGGACAGGATACTCCTACGAGCAGTACTTC. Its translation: CSVRTGYSYEQYF.

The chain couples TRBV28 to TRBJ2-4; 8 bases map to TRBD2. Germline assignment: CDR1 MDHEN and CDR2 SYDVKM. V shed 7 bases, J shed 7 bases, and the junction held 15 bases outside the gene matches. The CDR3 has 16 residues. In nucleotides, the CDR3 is TGTGCCAGCACTGGCAGTAGCGGGGCCTTTGGGAACATTCAGTACTTC. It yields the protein CASTGSSGAFGNIQYF.

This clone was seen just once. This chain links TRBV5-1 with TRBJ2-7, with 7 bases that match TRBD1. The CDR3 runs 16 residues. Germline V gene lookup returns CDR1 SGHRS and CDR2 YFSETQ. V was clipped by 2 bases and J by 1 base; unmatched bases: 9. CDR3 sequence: CASSLYGQAHSYEQYF. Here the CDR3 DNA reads TGCGCCAGCAGCTTATATGGACAGGCACATTCCTACGAGCAGTACTTC. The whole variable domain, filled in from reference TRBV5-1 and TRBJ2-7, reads KAGVTQTPRYLIKTRGQQVTLSCSPISGHRSVSWYQQTPGQGLQFLFEYFSETQRNKGNFPGRFSGRQFSNSRSEMNVSTLELGDSALYLCASSLYGQAHSYEQYFGPGTRLTVT.

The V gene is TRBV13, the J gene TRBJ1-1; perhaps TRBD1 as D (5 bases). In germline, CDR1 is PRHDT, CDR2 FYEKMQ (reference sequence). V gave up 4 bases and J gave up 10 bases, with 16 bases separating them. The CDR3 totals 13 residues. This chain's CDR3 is CASSYSLEGIAFF. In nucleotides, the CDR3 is TGTGCCAGCAGCTACTCCTTGGAGGGGATAGCTTTCTTT.

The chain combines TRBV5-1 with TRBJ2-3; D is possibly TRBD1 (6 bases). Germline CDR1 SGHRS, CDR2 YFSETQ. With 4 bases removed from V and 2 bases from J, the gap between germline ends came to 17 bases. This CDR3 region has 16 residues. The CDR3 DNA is TGCGCCAGCAGCAGATACAGGGACACGGCCACAGATACGCAGTATTTT. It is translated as CASSRYRDTATDTQYF.

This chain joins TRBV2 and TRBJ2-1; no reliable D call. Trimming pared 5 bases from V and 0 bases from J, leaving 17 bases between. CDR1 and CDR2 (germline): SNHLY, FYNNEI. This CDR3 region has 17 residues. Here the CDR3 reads CASSFKLDLSSYNEQFF. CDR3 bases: TGTGCCAGCAGTTTTAAACTGGACCTTAGCTCCTACAATGAGCAGTTCTTC. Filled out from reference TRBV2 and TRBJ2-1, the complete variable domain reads EPEVTQTPSHQVTQMGQEVILRCVPISNHLYFYWYRQILGQKVEFLVSFYNNEISEKSEIFDDQFSVERPDGSNFTLKIRSTKLEDSAMYFCASSFKLDLSSYNEQFFGPGTRLTVL.

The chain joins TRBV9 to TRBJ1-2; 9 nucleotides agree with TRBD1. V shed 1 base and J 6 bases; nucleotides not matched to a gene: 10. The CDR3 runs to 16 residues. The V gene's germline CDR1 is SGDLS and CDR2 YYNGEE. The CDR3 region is CASSVFKSGTGNGYTF. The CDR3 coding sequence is TGTGCCAGCAGCGTATTTAAATCTGGGACAGGGAATGGCTACACCTTC.

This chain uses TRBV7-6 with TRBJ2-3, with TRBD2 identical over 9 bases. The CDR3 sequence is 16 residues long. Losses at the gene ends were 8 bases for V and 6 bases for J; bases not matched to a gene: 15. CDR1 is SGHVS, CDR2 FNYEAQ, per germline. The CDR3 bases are TGTGCCAGCGGGGGGGCTAGCGGGACTGCTTGGGATACGCAGTATTTT. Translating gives CASGGASGTAWDTQYF.

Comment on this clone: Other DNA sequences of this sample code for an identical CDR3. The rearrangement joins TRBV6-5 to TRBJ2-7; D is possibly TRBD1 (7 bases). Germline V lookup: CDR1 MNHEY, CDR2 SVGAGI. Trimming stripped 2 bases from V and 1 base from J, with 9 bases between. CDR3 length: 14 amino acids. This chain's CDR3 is CASSYAGQSYEQYF. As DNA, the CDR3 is TGTGCCAGCAGTTACGCGGGACAGTCCTACGAGCAGTACTTC.

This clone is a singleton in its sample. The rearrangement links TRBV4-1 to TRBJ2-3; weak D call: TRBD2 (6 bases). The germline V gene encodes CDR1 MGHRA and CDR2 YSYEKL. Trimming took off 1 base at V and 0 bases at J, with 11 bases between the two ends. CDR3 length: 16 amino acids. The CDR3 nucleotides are TGCGCCAGCAGCCAAGTCAGAGGGACTAGCACAGATACGCAGTATTTT. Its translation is CASSQVRGTSTDTQYF.

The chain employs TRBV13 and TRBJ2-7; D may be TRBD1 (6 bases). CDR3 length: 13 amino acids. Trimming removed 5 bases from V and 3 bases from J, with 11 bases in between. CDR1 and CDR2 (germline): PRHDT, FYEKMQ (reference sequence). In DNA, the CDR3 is TGTGCCAGCAGCCCTCCGGGACACTACGAGCAGTACTTC. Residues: CASSPPGHYEQYF.

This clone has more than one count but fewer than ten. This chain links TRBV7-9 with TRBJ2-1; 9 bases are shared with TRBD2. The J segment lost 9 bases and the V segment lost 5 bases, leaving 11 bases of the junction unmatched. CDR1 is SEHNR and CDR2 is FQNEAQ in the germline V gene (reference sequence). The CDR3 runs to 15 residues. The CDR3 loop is CASSGRASGDGEQFF. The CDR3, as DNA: TGTGCCAGCAGCGGGAGGGCTAGCGGGGACGGTGAGCAGTTCTTC.

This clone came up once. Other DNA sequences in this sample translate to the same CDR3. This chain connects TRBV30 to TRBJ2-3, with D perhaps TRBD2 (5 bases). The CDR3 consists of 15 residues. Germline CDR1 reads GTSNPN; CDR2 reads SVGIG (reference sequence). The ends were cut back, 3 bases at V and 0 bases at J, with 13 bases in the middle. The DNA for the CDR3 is TGTGCCTGGAGCGTCGGCGGGTCTAGCACAGATACGCAGTATTTT. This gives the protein CAWSVGGSSTDTQYF.

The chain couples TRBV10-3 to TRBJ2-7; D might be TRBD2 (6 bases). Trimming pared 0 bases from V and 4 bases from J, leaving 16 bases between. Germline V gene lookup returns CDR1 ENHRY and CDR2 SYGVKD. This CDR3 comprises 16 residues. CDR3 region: CAISESGGRNGYEQYF. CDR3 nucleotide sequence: TGTGCCATCAGTGAGTCTGGGGGGAGGAACGGTTACGAGCAGTACTTC.

In nucleotides, the CDR3 is TGTGCCAGCAAATTAGCGGGGGGAGAGACCCAGTACTTC. This gives the protein CASKLAGGETQYF. The chain couples TRBV27 to TRBJ2-5; 10 bases line up with TRBD2. Trimming at V came to 7 bases and at J to 4 bases, leaving 3 bases not matched to a gene. The CDR3 extends over 13 amino acids. Germline lookup yields CDR1 MNHEY and CDR2 SMNVEV (reference sequence).

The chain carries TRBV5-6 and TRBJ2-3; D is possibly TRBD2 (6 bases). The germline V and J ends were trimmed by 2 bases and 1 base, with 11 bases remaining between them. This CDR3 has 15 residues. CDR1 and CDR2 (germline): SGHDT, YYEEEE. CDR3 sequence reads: CASSFGSWGTDTQYF. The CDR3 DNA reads TGTGCCAGCAGCTTCGGGAGCTGGGGCACAGATACGCAGTATTTT.